This TCR beta chain was retrieved from a study of early T cells in non-severe SARS-CoV-2 infection. Points from the study as a whole: Reliance on VDJdb matching favored anti-spike CD8 responses; private and CD4 specificities were missed.

TCRdb re-analysed the 5' RACE reads in MiXCR, keeping a single row per CDR3 protein. The sample carries tens of thousands of distinct CDR3 sequences, about 12% recorded once. With respect to this clonotype: Its target is unknown.

The V end lost 6 bases, the J end lost 3 bases, and 15 bases lay between the germline ends. The length of the CDR3 is 15 residues. The source is an adult who was a healthcare worker with PCR-confirmed SARS-CoV-2 infection or an uninfected control (not recorded which). The specimen sequenced was whole blood. V usage is TRBV12-3 or TRBV12-4 and J usage is TRBJ1-5, with TRBD1 as a possible D gene (5 bases). CDR3 coding DNA: TGTGCCAGCAGCTACGGGGCAGCACTCAATCAGCCCCAGCATTTT. Translation gives CASSYGAALNQPQHF.